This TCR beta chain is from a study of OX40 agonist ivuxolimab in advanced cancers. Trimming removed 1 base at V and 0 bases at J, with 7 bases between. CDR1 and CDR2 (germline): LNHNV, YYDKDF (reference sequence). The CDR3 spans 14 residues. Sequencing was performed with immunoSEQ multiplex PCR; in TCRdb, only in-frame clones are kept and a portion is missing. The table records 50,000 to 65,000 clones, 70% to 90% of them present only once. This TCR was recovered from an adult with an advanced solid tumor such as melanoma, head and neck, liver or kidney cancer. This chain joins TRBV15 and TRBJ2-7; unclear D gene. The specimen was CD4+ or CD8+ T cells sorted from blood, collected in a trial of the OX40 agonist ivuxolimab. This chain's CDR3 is CATSRGGSSYEQYF. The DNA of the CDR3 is TGTGCCACCAGCAGAGGGGGAAGCTCCTACGAGCAGTACTTC.